What follows is one TCR beta chain and its context. The target of this receptor is not known. Base qualities are missing; no much larger clone stands one base away. Library creation used PCR. At the Johns Hopkins FTIC core, DNA from the cultured CD4+ T cells underwent TCR sequencing with the Oncomine TCR Beta short-read assay. The QIAamp micro DNA kit was used to extract genomic DNA from the cultured CD4+ T cells. The Oncomine TCR Beta libraries from cultured CD4+ T cells were pooled using unique dual indexes and then sequenced on an Illumina iSeq 100. The paper's data handling went like this. Non-productive sequences were filtered out, and CDR3s that did not start with C, did not end with F or W, or were shorter than 7 amino acids were discarded. Antigen-specific clonotypes were identified with the MANAFEST web application by comparing peptide-stimulated wells with reference and other culture wells. For a clone to be called positive, the clone needed an FDR below 0.05, an odds ratio above 5, and a productive frequency above 0.1% in at least two of three replicate wells. A clonotype was classed as cross-reactive if the clonotype showed significant expansion both in SARS-CoV-2 spike wells and in at least one common cold coronavirus spike condition. Levenshtein distances (stringdist) and unrooted phylogenetic trees (ape) in R version 3.6.1 were used to assess CDR3 homology. The raw public data were reprocessed by TCRdb itself: fastp quality trimming at Q25, MiXCR clonotype calling, in-frame beta chains only. Entries are consolidated by CDR3 protein sequence, retaining the most common genes and DNA. What appears here as the V and J calls and clone size reflects TCRdb's work, not the paper's. The sample profile shows approximately 22,000 distinct CDR3 sequences; 40% to 50% of them were found once. Jointly, the top ten make up around 10% of the sample.

What this sample's time point label stands for: late sampling 161 to 241 days after vaccination in three convalescent patients. The treatment or condition label corresponds to: roughly nine-day PBMC culture with coronavirus spike peptide pools or control peptides (ViraFEST assay). To expand antigen-specific T cells with peptide pools and then pick out the expanded clonotypes through TCR sequencing, the study relied on the ViraFEST assay. The positive SARS-CoV-2 PCR tests of the convalescent patients were dated from March to December 2020, before the Alpha, Beta and Delta variants emerged in the United States. PBMCs were cultured at around 2 million per well in IMDM supplemented with roughly 5% human AB serum and 10 IU/ml IL-2, with about 10 ug/ml peptide pools added. Half of the culture medium was replaced with fresh IL-2-containing medium on days 3 and 7. Once the cells had been in culture for roughly 10 days, the EasySep CD4+ T cell isolation kit was used to isolate CD4+ T cells by negative selection. PBMCs were separated from whole blood using Ficoll-Paque Plus gradient centrifugation and then either used fresh or cryopreserved at -140C. Triplicate wells were generally used for each culture condition.

The data derive from a study of vaccination and CD4 T cells after COVID-19 (dated by TCRdb to between 2021 and 2022). General notes on the study: Convalescent patients had a positive SARS-CoV-2 result on nasal swab PCR, and of these patients, some ten had mild disease and one had severe disease. In the convalescent cohort there were six males and four females, among whom were two Hispanic individuals, seven Caucasians, two Asians and one multiracial person. Each participant got two doses of either the Pfizer-BioNTech BNT162b2 vaccine (n=8) or the Moderna mRNA-1273 vaccine (n=2). Post-COVID blood samples were collected from convalescent patients a median of approximately 93 days after diagnosis, with a range of roughly 30 to 161 days. The time from the second vaccine dose to post-vaccine blood sampling had a median of around 72 days and ranged from about 14 to 241 days. A few convalescent patients gave samples both early after vaccination (day 14) and late after vaccination (days 161 to 241). Culture stimuli were overlapping spike peptide pools from SARS-CoV-2 and from the common cold coronaviruses HCoV-NL63, HCoV-OC43 and HCoV-229E. As controls, cultures received a CEFX viral epitope pool (the positive control), an HIV-1 Nef peptide pool (the negative control), or no peptide at all. The spike-specific CD4+ TCR repertoire was compared before and after mRNA vaccination in over nine COVID-19 convalescent patients and a few infection-naive healthy vaccine recipients.

The CDR3 contains 16 residues, cysteine and phenylalanine counted. The read is trimmed to its CDR3 DNA, 48 bases read in frame from base 1. V is cut back by 3 bases and J by 8 bases, with 10 bases in the junction unmatched. As encoded in the germline V gene, CDR1 is KGHDR while CDR2 is SFDVKD. Study-wide findings and limitations: The study included relatively few convalescent patients and did not analyze early timepoints after natural infection. An increase in the median number of SARS-CoV-2-reactive clonotypes from 21 after infection to roughly 36 after vaccination was observed, but the change was not found to be significant. In convalescent patients, a median roughly 83% of post-vaccine SARS-CoV-2-reactive clones were detected only after vaccination, and vaccine-specific priming was suggested by this finding. Of the vaccine-specific clones in convalescent patients, 304 of 307, or nearly all, reacted only to SARS-CoV-2 spike and did not cross-react with common cold coronaviruses.

This specimen was CD4+ T cells from blood, cultured in vitro, taken about 7 months after SARS-CoV-2 vaccination. The source of this sequence is a human donor who had recovered from COVID-19. The chain is assembled from TRBV24-1 and TRBJ2-1; TRBD2 agrees with 9 junctional bases. For the CDR3, the sequence is CATSDPGTSRSDEQFF. The bases read TGTGCCACCAGTGATCCCGGGACTAGCCGGTCCGATGAGCAGTTCTTC.